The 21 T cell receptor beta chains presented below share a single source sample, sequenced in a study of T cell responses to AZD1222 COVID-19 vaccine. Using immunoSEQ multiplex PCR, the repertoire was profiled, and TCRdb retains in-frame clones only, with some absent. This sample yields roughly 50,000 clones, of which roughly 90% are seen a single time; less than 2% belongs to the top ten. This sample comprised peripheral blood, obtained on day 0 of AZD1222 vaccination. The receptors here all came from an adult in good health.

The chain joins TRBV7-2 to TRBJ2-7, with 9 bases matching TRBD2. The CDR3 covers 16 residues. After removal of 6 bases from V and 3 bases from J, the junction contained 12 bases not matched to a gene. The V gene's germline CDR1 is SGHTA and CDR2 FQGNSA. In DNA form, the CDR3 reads TGTGCCAGCAGTCCGAGACTAGCGGTCCCGAACTACGAGCAGTACTTC. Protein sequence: CASSPRLAVPNYEQYF.

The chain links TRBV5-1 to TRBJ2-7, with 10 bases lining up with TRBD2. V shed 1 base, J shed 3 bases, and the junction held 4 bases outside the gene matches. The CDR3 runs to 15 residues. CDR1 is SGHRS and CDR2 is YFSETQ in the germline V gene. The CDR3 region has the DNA TGCGCCAGCAGCTTGTTCAGCGGGAGGGTCTACGAGCAGTACTTC. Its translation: CASSLFSGRVYEQYF.

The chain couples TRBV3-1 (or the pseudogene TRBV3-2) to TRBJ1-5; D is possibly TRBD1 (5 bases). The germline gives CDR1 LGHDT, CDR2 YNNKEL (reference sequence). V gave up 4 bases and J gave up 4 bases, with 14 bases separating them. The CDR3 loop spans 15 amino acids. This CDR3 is CASSLVAGLNQPQHF. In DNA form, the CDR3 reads TGTGCCAGCAGCCTCGTGGCAGGGCTAAATCAGCCCCAGCATTTT.

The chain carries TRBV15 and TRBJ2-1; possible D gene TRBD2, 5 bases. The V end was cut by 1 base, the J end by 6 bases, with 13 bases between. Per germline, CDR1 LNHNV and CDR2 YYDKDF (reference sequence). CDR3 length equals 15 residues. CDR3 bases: TGTGCCACCAGCAGAGGAGGGAATCGGGGCAATGAGCAGTTCTTC. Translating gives CATSRGGNRGNEQFF. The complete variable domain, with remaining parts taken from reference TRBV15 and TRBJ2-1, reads DAMVIQNPRYQVTQFGKPVTLSCSQTLNHNVMYWYQQKSSQAPKLLFHYYDKDFNNEADTPDNFQSRRPNTSFCFLDIRSPGLGDTAMYLCATSRGGNRGNEQFFGPGTRLTVL.

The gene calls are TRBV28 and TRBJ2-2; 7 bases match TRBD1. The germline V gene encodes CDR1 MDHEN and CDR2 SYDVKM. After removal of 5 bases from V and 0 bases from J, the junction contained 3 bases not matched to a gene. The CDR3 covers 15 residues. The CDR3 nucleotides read TGTGCCAGCAGTCCCGGGACAGCGAACACCGGGGAGCTGTTTTTT. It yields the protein CASSPGTANTGELFF. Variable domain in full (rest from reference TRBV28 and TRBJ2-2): DVKVTQSSRYLVKRTGEKVFLECVQDMDHENMFWYRQDPGLGLRLIYFSYDVKMKEKGDIPEGYSVSREKKERFSLILESASTNQTSMYLCASSPGTANTGELFFGEGSRLTVL.

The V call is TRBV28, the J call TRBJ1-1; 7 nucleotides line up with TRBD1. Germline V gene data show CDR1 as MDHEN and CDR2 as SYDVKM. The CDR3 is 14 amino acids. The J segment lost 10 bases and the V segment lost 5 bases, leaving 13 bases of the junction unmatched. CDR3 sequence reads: CASSLARQGRVAFF. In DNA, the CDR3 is TGTGCCAGCAGTCTGGCCCGACAGGGTAGGGTAGCTTTCTTT.

The CDR3 region is CASSGPDNEQFF. The CDR3 DNA is TGTGCCAGCAGCGGACCGGACAATGAGCAGTTCTTC. The chain combines TRBV7-3 with TRBJ2-1, with D unresolved. This CDR3 contains 12 residues. Germline CDR1 and CDR2: SGHTA and FQGTGA. The ends were cut back, 5 bases at V and 5 bases at J, with 7 bases in the middle.

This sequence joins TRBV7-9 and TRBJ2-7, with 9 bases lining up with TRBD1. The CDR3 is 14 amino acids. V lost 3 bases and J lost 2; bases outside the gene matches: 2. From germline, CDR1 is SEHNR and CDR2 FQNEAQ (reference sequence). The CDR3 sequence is CASSFGTGTYEQYF. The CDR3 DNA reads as TGTGCCAGCAGCTTCGGGACAGGGACCTACGAGCAGTACTTC. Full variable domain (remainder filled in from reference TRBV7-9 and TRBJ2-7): DTGVSQNPRHKITKRGQNVTFRCDPISEHNRLYWYRQTLGQGPEFLTYFQNEAQLEKSRLLSDRFSAERPKGSFSTLEIQRTEQGDSAMYLCASSFGTGTYEQYFGPGTRLTVT.

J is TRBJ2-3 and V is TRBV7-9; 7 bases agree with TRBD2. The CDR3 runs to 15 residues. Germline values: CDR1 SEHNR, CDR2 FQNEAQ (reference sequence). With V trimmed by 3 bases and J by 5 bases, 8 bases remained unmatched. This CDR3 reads CASSFFSPGGDTQYF. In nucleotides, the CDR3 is TGTGCCAGCAGCTTTTTTTCGCCGGGGGGAGATACGCAGTATTTT.

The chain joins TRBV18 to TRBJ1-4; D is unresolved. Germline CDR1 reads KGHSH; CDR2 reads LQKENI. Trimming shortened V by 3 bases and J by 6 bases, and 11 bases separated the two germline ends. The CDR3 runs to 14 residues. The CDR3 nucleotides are TGTGCCAGCTCACCTGGTCGGGGTGATGAAAAACTGTTTTTT. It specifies CASSPGRGDEKLFF.

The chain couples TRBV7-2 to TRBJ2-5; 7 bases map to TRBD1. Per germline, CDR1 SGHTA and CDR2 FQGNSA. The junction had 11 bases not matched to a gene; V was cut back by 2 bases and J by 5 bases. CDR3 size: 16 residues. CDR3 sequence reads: CASSLNGQAVGETQYF. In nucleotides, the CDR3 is TGTGCCAGCAGCTTAAATGGACAGGCCGTTGGGGAGACCCAGTACTTC. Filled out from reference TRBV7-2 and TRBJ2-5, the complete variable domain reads GAGVSQSPSNKVTEKGKDVELRCDPISGHTALYWYRQSLGQGLEFLIYFQGNSAPDKSGLPSDRFSAERTGGSVSTLTIQRTQQEDSAVYLCASSLNGQAVGETQYFGPGTRLLVL.

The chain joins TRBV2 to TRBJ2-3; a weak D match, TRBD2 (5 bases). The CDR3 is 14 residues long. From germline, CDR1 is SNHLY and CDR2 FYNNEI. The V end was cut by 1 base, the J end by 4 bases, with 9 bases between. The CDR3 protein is CASSEVGRADTQYF. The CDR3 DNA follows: TGTGCCAGCAGTGAAGTTGGGAGAGCAGATACGCAGTATTTT.

The chain's CDR3 is CAISELDRASYGYTF. CDR3 bases: TGTGCCATCAGTGAACTCGACAGGGCCAGCTATGGCTACACCTTC. V usage is TRBV10-3 and J usage is TRBJ1-2; TRBD1 matches 7 bases. The CDR3 extends over 15 amino acids. The J segment lost 4 bases and the V segment lost 3 bases, leaving 8 bases of the junction unmatched. Looked up from germline, CDR1 is ENHRY and CDR2 is SYGVKD.

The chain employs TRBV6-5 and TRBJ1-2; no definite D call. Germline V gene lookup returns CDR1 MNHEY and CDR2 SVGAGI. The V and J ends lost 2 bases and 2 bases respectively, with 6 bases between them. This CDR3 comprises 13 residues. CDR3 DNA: TGTGCCAGCAGTTACAGAAACAACTATGGCTACACCTTC. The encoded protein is CASSYRNNYGYTF.

The CDR3 sequence: CASSSDRGPGNTIYF. The DNA for the CDR3 is TGTGCCAGCAGCTCTGACAGGGGGCCTGGAAACACCATATATTTT. The chain uses TRBV7-9 and TRBJ1-3, with 10 bases lining up with TRBD1. After removal of 4 bases from V and 2 bases from J, the junction contained 2 bases not matched to a gene. Per the germline V gene, CDR1 is SEHNR and CDR2 is FQNEAQ (reference sequence). The CDR3 is made up of 15 amino acids.

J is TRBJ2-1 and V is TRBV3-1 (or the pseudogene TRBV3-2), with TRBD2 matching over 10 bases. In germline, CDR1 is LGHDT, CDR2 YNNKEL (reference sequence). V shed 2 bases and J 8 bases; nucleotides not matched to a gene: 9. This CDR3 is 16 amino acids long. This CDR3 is CASSQSGAGGWYEQFF. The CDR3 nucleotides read TGTGCCAGCAGCCAAAGTGGAGCGGGAGGGTGGTATGAGCAGTTCTTC.

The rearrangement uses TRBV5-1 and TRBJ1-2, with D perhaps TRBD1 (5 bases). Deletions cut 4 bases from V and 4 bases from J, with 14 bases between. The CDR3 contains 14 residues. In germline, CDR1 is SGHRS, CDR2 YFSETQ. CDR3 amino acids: CASSPGEGTYGYTF. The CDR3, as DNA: TGCGCCAGCAGCCCCGGCGAGGGGACCTATGGCTACACCTTC.

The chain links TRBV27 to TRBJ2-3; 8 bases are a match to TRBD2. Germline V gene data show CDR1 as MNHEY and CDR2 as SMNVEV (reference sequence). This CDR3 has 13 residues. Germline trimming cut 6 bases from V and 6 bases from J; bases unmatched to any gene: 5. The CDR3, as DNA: TGTGCCAGCAGAGGCGGGGGGACGGATACGCAGTATTTT. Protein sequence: CASRGGGTDTQYF.

For the CDR3, the DNA is TGCAGCTCGGCTGGGGGACTAGCGGGAGGGCCCTCCTACAATGAGCAGTTCTTC. It is translated as CSSAGGLAGGPSYNEQFF. V usage is TRBV29-1 and J usage is TRBJ2-1; 16 bases fit TRBD2. Per the germline V gene, CDR1 is SQVTM and CDR2 is ANQGSEA. V lost 8 bases, J lost 0 bases, and 10 bases stayed unmatched. The CDR3 is made up of 18 amino acids.

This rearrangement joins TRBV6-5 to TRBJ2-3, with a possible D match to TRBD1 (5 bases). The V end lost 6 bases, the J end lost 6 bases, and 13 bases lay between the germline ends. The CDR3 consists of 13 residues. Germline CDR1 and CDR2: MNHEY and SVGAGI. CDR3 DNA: TGTGCCAGCAGACCCACAGGTACCGATACGCAGTATTTT. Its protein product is CASRPTGTDTQYF.

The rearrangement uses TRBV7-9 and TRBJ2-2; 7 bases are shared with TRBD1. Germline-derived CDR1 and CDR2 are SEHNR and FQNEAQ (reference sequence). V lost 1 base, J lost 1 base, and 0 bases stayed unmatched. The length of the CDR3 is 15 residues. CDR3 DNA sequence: TGTGCCAGCAGCTTAGGACAGGGGAACACCGGGGAGCTGTTTTTT. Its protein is CASSLGQGNTGELFF. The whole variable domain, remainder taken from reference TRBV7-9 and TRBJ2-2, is DTGVSQNPRHKITKRGQNVTFRCDPISEHNRLYWYRQTLGQGPEFLTYFQNEAQLEKSRLLSDRFSAERPKGSFSTLEIQRTEQGDSAMYLCASSLGQGNTGELFFGEGSRLTVL.